The 2 T cell receptor beta chains in this list originate from one sample, sequenced in a study of beta chain features in type 1 diabetes. The isolated RNA, all of it, was reverse transcribed, so expressed TCRB transcripts were what got sequenced. The table came from immunoSEQ multiplex PCR; TCRdb's copy has only in-frame clones and leaves some out. The profile shows 350,000 to 450,000 clones, about 15% of them singletons. Source material: naive CD4+ T cells from blood. These receptors were taken from a woman aged 18-29 years in good health.

The chain employs TRBV30 and TRBJ2-3; D gene ambiguous. Germline CDR1 is GTSNPN and CDR2 is SVGIG (reference sequence). Trimming took off 0 bases at V and 3 bases at J, with 7 bases between the two ends. This CDR3 region has 13 residues. DNA of the CDR3: TGTGCCTGGAGTGTACTACTAACAGATACGCAGTATTTT. Protein: CAWSVLLTDTQYF.

This clone turned up a few times. This chain joins TRBV5-1 and TRBJ2-1; no definite D call. This CDR3 comprises 13 residues. Germline CDR1 reads SGHRS; CDR2 reads YFSETQ. With 1 base removed from V and 4 bases from J, the gap between germline ends came to 6 bases. The CDR3 sequence: CASSLYTYNEQFF. CDR3 bases: TGCGCCAGCAGCTTGTATACATACAATGAGCAGTTCTTC.